The text below deals with one TCR beta chain. Trimming cost V 1 base and J 0 bases, with 6 bases left between them. Germline V gene lookup returns CDR1 LNHNV and CDR2 YYDKDF (reference sequence). There are 15 residues in the CDR3. The assay was immunoSEQ multiplex PCR, and TCRdb's table has in-frame clones only and misses some. Here the sample spans about 26,000 clones, under 85% being singletons. This entry is derived from a study of lymphopenia after photon versus proton radiotherapy. This receptor was identified in a woman between 50 and 59 years old with pancreatic cancer. Source: peripheral blood, taken from a patient treated with photon-based radiotherapy. The V gene is TRBV15, the J gene TRBJ1-4; D is unclear. The CDR3 coding sequence is TGTGCCACCAGCAGAGCGGCTGCAACTAATGAAAAACTGTTTTTT. Amino acid sequence: CATSRAAATNEKLFF. Filled out from reference TRBV15 and TRBJ1-4, the complete variable domain reads DAMVIQNPRYQVTQFGKPVTLSCSQTLNHNVMYWYQQKSSQAPKLLFHYYDKDFNNEADTPDNFQSRRPNTSFCFLDIRSPGLGDTAMYLCATSRAAATNEKLFFGSGTQLSVL.